The clone carrying this T cell receptor (beta chain) was seen ten or more times. Molecular barcoding with unique molecular identifiers was used for the TCRbeta library. TCRdb redid the calling of the PCR reads with MiXCR, one entry per CDR3 protein. The sample carries 190,000 or so distinct CDR3 sequences, approximately 6.8% recorded once. V gave up 1 base and J gave up 1 base, with 6 bases separating them. Germline-derived CDR1 and CDR2 are SGHRS and YFSETQ. This CDR3 is built from 13 residues. The data are from a study of T-cell reconstitution after alpha-beta-depleted transplantation in children. The sequence derives from a human donor who donated a stem cell graft to a child with Wiskott-Aldrich syndrome. This specimen consisted of PBMCs from the stem cell graft donor, obtained from the stem cell graft. V usage is TRBV5-1 and J usage is TRBJ2-7; no firm D call. Here the CDR3 DNA reads TGCGCCAGCAGCTTGAGTCTGTCCTACGAGCAGTACTTC. Translated: CASSLSLSYEQYF.